This passage covers 11 T cell receptor beta chains from one sample sequenced in a study of T cells expressing NK-cell markers. TCRdb re-called the 5' RACE reads and shows each CDR3 protein once, DNA omitted. This sample contains about 110,000 distinct CDR3 sequences. The specimen was blood T cells: a sorted CD56 or NKG2C T cell subset, CD4+ or CD8+ T cells, or bulk PBMC T cells (not recorded which). Every receptor here comes from a woman aged 18 to 75 in good health.

The chain combines TRBV11-2 with TRBJ2-4. This CDR3 has 14 residues. Germline V gives CDR1 SGHAT, CDR2 FQNNGV. CDR3 protein: CASGAGLAKNIQYF.

The chain joins TRBV7-8 to TRBJ2-6; TCRdb calls TRBD1, which cannot be checked without DNA. Germline lookup yields CDR1 SGHVS and CDR2 FQNEAQ. The CDR3 sequence is 17 residues long. The CDR3 sequence: CASSLAGGGSGANVLTF.

The V gene is TRBV13, the J gene TRBJ2-1; TCRdb's D call, TRBD2, is unchecked because there is no DNA. From germline, CDR1 is PRHDT and CDR2 FYEKMQ (reference sequence). This CDR3 has 16 residues. The CDR3 sequence: CASSLRASGNYNEQFF. The full variable domain, with the rest looked up from reference TRBV13 and TRBJ2-1, is AAGVIQSPRHLIKEKRETATLKCYPIPRHDTVYWYQQGPGQDPQFLISFYEKMQSDKGSIPDRFSAQQFSDYHSELNMSSLELGDSALYFCASSLRASGNYNEQFFGPGTRLTVL.

The chain carries TRBV29-1 and TRBJ2-2; TCRdb calls TRBD2, which cannot be checked without DNA. CDR1 and CDR2 from the germline V gene are SQVTM and ANQGSEA. The CDR3 contains 16 residues. The CDR3 reads CSVEEGLNKPSGELFF.

V and J are TRBV24-1 and TRBJ2-5; TCRdb proposes TRBD2, but this gene call is untestable without DNA. This CDR3 comprises 18 residues. Germline V gives CDR1 KGHDR, CDR2 SFDVKD. CDR3 loop: CATSDRGLAGGEGETQYF.

The J gene is TRBJ2-6, the V gene TRBV7-9. The germline gives CDR1 SEHNR, CDR2 FQNEAQ (reference sequence). This CDR3 contains 15 residues. The CDR3 spells CASSLDRSGANVLTF.

V usage is TRBV7-6 and J usage is TRBJ2-7; the D gene TCRdb calls, TRBD1, cannot be checked with no DNA. The CDR3 is 13 amino acids. The V gene's germline CDR1 is SGHVS and CDR2 FNYEAQ. The CDR3 here is CASSLGSGDEQYF. Using reference TRBV7-6 and TRBJ2-7 for the parts outside the CDR3, the full variable domain is GAGVSQSPRYKVTKRGQDVALRCDPISGHVSLYWYRQALGQGPEFLTYFNYEAQQDKSGLPNDRFSAERPEGSISTLTIQRTEQRDSAMYRCASSLGSGDEQYFGPGTRLTVT.

V gene TRBV12-3 or TRBV12-4 combines with J gene TRBJ2-3. The CDR3 is made up of 12 amino acids. CDR3 region: CASSFYVDTQYF.

The CDR3 is CASSFGVAPQETQYF. The chain employs TRBV5-5 and TRBJ2-5; checking the TCRdb D call of TRBD2 is not possible without DNA. The CDR3 runs 15 residues. In germline, CDR1 is SGHKS, CDR2 YYEKEE (reference sequence).

The gene calls are TRBV5-1 and TRBJ2-7. Germline V gene data show CDR1 as SGHRS and CDR2 as YFSETQ. The CDR3 has 15 amino acids. CDR3 in amino acids: CASSLYWENSYEQYF. Drawing the rest from reference TRBV5-1 and TRBJ2-7, the complete variable domain is KAGVTQTPRYLIKTRGQQVTLSCSPISGHRSVSWYQQTPGQGLQFLFEYFSETQRNKGNFPGRFSGRQFSNSRSEMNVSTLELGDSALYLCASSLYWENSYEQYFGPGTRLTVT.

The chain couples TRBV18 to TRBJ2-7; no DNA is available, so the TRBD1 call from TCRdb remains unchecked. The CDR3 totals 15 residues. CDR1 and CDR2 (germline): KGHSH, LQKENI. CDR3 sequence: CASSPTGTGIYEQYF.